This record looks at one T cell receptor (beta chain) sequence and its context. What it binds is unknown. Germline CDR1 reads KGHSH; CDR2 reads LQKENI. V shed 2 bases and J 7 bases; nucleotides not matched to a gene: 11. The CDR3 runs 17 residues. This sample was included in a study of cytomegalovirus exposure and HLA in healthy donors. Study-wide results and caveats: No immune exposure information besides CMV serostatus was available.

Primers included in the PCR were 60 Vbeta and 13 Jbeta primers. Assay used: immunoSEQ multiplex PCR; TCRdb lists only in-frame clones, some missing. The repertoire shows around 150,000 clones; the top ten hold roughly 2%. This receptor was identified in a man aged 25-40 years in good health and CMV-seronegative. Sequencing was carried out using PBMCs. This sequence joins TRBV18 and TRBJ2-1; 10 nucleotides match TRBD2. The CDR3 loop is CASSPFLAGGPENEQFF. The DNA of the CDR3 is TGTGCCAGCTCACCATTCTTAGCGGGAGGACCGGAAAATGAGCAGTTCTTC.